This T cell receptor beta chain is from a study of ipilimumab plus nivolumab after autologous stem cell transplantation. Study details: Both relapsed and primary refractory DLBCL were included.

Concerning this clone: This sample also contains other DNA sequences that code for the same CDR3.

Method: immunoSEQ multiplex PCR; TCRdb's copy keeps in-frame clones and lacks some. The sample has 15,000 to 20,000 clones; about 81% are singletons. Trimming left V 1 base short and J 0 bases short, with 7 bases between. This CDR3 has 16 amino acids. Germline values: CDR1 LGHNA, CDR2 YSLEER. The chain joins TRBV4-3 to TRBJ2-6; the D is unclear. This TCR came from a male donor with diffuse large B-cell lymphoma. This specimen consisted of PBMCs, obtained in a trial of ipilimumab plus nivolumab as post-transplant consolidation. The CDR3 spells CASSQVGGSGANVLTF. The CDR3 nucleotides read TGCGCCAGCAGCCAAGTCGGTGGCTCTGGGGCCAACGTCCTGACTTTC.